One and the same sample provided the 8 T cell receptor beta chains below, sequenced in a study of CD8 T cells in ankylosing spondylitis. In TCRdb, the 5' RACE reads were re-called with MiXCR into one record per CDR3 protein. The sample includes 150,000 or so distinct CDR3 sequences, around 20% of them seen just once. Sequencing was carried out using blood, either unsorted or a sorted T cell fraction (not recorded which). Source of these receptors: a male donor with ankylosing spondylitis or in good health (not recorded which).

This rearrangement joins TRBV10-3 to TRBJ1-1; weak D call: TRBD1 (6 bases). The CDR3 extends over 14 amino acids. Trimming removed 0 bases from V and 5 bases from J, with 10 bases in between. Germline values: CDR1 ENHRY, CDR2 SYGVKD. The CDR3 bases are TGTGCCATCAGTGAGTCGACAGGAAGGACTGAAGCTTTCTTT. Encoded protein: CAISESTGRTEAFF.

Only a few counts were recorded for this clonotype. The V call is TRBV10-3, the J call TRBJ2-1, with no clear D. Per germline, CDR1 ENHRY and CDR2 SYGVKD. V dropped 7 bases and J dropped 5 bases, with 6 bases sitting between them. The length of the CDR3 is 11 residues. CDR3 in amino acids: CAITLDNEQFF. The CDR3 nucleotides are TGTGCCATCACCCTCGACAATGAGCAGTTCTTC.

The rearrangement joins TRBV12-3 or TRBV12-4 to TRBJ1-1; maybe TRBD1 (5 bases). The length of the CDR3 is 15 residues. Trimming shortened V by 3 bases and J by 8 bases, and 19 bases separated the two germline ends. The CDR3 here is CASSFPPIRVSEAFF. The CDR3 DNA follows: TGTGCCAGCAGTTTCCCCCCTATCAGGGTTTCGGAAGCTTTCTTT.

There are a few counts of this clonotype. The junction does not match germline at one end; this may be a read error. The CDR3 sequence is CCASQASGSAFNEQYF. Written as DNA, the CDR3 is TGCTGTGCTAGCCAGGCTAGCGGGAGTGCTTTCAACGAGCAGTACTTC. The chain has TRBV20-1 and TRBJ2-7, with 10 bases fitting TRBD2. The CDR3 contains 16 residues. CDR1 and CDR2 from the germline V gene are DFQATT and SNEGSKA (reference sequence).

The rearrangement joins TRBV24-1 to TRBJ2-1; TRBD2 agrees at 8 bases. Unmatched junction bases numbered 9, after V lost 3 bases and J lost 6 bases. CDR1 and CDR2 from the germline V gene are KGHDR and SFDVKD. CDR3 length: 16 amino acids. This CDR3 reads CATSDPGTRLSNEQFF. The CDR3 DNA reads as TGTGCCACCAGTGATCCCGGGACTAGGCTTTCCAATGAGCAGTTCTTC.

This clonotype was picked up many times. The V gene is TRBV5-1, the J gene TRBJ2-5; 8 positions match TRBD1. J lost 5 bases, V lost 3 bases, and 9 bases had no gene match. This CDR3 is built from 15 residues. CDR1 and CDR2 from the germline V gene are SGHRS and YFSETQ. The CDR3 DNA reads TGCGCCAGCAGCTCAGGACAGGGTTGGAGTGAGACCCAGTACTTC. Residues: CASSSGQGWSETQYF.

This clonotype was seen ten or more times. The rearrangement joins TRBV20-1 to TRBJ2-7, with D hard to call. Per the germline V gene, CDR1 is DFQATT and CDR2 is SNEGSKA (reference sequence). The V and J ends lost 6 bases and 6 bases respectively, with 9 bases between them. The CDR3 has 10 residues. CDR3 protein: CSANTREQYF. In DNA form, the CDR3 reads TGCAGTGCGAATACTCGCGAGCAGTACTTC.

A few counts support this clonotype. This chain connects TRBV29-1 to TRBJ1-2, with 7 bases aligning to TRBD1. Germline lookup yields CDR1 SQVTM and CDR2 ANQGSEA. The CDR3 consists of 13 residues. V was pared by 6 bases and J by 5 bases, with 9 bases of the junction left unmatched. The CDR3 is CSVATGQRYGYTF. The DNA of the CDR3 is TGCAGCGTAGCAACGGGACAGCGATATGGCTACACCTTC.